This T cell receptor (beta chain) was sequenced in a study of response to subunit inactivated influenza vaccine. This CDR3 region has 18 residues. V was pared by 0 bases and J by 1 base, with 16 bases between. CDR1 is MDHEN and CDR2 is SYDVKM in the germline V gene. TCRdb ran MiXCR on the RT-PCR reads and lists one entry per CDR3 protein. The data show fewer than 600,000 distinct CDR3 sequences, with approximately 6.9% seen just once and about an eighth held by the top ten. Sample: PBMCs from blood, taken less than 30 months after vaccination. V is TRBV28 and J is TRBJ1-5; tentative D call: TRBD1 (6 bases). The source of this sequence is a man between 50 and 69 years old who received an inactivated influenza vaccine. The CDR3 reads CASSLWSDRRYSNQPQHF. As DNA, the CDR3 is TGTGCCAGCAGTTTATGGTCAGACAGGCGGTACAGCAATCAGCCCCAGCATTTT.